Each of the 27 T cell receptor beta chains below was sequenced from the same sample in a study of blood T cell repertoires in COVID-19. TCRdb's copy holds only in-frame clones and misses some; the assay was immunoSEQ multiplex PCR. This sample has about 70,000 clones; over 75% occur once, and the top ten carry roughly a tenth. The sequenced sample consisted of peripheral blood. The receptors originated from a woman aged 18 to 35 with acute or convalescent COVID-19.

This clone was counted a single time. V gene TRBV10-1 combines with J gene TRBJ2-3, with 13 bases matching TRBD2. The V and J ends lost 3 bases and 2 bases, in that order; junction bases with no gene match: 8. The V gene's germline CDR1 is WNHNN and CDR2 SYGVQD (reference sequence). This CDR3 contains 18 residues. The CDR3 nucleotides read TGCGCCAGCAGTGAAACCGGGACTAGCGGGACATACACAGATACGCAGTATTTT. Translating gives CASSETGTSGTYTDTQYF.

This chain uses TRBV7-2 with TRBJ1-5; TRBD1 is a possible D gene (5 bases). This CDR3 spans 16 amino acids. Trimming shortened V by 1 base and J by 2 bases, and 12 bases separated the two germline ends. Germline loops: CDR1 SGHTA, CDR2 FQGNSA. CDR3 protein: CASSLGQGLGNQPQHF. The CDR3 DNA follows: TGTGCCAGCAGCTTAGGGCAGGGTTTGGGCAATCAGCCCCAGCATTTT.

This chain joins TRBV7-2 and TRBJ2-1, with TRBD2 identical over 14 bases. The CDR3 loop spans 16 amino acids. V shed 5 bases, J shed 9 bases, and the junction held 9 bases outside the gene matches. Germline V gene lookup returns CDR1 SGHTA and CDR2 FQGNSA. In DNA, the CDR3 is TGTGCCAGCAGCCCAGGGACTAGCGGGAGTATAGCTGAGCAGTTCTTC. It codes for CASSPGTSGSIAEQFF.

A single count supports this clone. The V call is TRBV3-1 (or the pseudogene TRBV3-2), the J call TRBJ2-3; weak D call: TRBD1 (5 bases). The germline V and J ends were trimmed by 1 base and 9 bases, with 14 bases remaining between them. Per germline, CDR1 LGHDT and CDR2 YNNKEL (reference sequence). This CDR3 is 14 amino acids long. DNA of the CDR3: TGTGCCAGCAGCCAAGTGGGGCAGGGTGGAACGCAGTATTTT. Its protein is CASSQVGQGGTQYF.

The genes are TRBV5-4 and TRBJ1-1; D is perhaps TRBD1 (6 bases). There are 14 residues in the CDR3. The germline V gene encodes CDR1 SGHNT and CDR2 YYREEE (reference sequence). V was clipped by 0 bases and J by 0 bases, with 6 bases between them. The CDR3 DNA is TGTGCCAGCAGCTTGGACAGGGTGAACACTGAAGCTTTCTTT. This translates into CASSLDRVNTEAFF.

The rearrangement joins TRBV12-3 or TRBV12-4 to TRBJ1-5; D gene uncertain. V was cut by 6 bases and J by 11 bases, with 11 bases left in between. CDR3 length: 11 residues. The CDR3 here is CASSLEVAQHF. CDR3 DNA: TGTGCCAGCAGCCTTGAGGTCGCCCAGCATTTT.

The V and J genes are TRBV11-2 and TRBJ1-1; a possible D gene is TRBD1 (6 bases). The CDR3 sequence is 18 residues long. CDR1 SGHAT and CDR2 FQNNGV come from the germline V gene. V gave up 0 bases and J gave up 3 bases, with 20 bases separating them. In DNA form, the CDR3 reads TGTGCCAGCAGCTTAGATCTCACAGGGCAATCTACGGACACTGAAGCTTTCTTT. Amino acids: CASSLDLTGQSTDTEAFF.

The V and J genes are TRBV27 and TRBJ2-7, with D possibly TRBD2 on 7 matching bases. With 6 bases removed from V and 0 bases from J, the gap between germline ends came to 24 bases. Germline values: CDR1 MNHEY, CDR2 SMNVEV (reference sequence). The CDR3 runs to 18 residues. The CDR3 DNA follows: TGTGCCAGCAGCCTACGGGGAGGGGCGGGGGCTAGCTCCTACGAGCAGTACTTC. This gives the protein CASSLRGGAGASSYEQYF.

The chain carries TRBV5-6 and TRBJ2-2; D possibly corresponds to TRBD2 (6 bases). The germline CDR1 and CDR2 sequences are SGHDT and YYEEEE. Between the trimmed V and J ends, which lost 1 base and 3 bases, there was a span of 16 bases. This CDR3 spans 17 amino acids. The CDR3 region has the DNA TGTGCCAGCAGCTTGCATCTTAGCGGAAGGGACACCGGGGAGCTGTTTTTT. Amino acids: CASSLHLSGRDTGELFF.

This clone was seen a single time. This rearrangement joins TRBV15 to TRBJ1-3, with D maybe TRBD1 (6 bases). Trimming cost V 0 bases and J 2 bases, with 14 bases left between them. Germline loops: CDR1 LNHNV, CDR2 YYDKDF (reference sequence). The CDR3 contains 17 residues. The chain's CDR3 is CATSRDRGGGPGNTIYF. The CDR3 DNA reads TGTGCCACCAGCAGAGATAGAGGCGGGGGGCCTGGAAACACCATATATTTT. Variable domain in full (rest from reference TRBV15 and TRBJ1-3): DAMVIQNPRYQVTQFGKPVTLSCSQTLNHNVMYWYQQKSSQAPKLLFHYYDKDFNNEADTPDNFQSRRPNTSFCFLDIRSPGLGDTAMYLCATSRDRGGGPGNTIYFGEGSWLTVV.

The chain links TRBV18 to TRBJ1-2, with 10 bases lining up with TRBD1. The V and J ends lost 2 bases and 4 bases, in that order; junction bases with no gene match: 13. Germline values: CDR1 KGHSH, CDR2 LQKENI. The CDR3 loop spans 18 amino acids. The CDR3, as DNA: TGTGCCAGCTCACCAGTCCTGGGACAGGGGTCTCCTACCTATGGCTACACCTTC. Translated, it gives CASSPVLGQGSPTYGYTF.

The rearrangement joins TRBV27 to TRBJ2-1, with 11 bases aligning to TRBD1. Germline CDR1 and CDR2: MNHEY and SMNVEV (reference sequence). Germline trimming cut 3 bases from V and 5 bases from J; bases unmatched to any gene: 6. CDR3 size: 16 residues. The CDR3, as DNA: TGTGCCAGCAGTTTGACGGACAGGGGGCGTAACAATGAGCAGTTCTTC. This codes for CASSLTDRGRNNEQFF.

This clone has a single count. The CDR3 sequence: CASSESGSQETQYF. CDR3 nucleotide sequence: TGTGCCAGCAGTGAATCGGGGAGTCAAGAGACCCAGTACTTC. The V call is TRBV25-1, the J call TRBJ2-5, with D possibly being TRBD2 (5 bases). Trimming left V 1 base short and J 2 bases short, with 8 bases between. Per the germline V gene, CDR1 is MGHDK and CDR2 is SYGVNS. The CDR3 has 14 residues.

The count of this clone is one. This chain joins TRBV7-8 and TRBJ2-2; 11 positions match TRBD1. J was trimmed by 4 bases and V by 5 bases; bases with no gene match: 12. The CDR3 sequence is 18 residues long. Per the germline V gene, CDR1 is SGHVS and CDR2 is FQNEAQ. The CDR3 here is CASSLRDRGVLGTGELFF. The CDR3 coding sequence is TGTGCCAGCAGCCTCAGGGACAGGGGGGTCCTGGGCACCGGGGAGCTGTTTTTT.

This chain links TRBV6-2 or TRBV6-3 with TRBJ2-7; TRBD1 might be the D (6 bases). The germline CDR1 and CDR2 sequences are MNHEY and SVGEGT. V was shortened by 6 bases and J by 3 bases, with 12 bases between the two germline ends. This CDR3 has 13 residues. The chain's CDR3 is CASSGTPYYEQYF. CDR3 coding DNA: TGTGCCAGCAGCGGGACACCTTACTACGAGCAGTACTTC.

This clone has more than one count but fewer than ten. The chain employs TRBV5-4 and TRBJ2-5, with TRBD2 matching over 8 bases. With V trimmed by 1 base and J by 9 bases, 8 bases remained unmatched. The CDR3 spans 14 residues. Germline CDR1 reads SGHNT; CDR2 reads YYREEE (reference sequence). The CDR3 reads CASSLTGPGRAQYF. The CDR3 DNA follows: TGTGCCAGCAGCTTGACAGGGCCCGGGAGGGCCCAGTACTTC.

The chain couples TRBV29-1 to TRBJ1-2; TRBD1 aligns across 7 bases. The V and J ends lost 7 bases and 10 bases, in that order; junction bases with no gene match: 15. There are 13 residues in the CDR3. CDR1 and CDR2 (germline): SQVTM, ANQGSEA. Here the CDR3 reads CSAGGPGTDHYTF. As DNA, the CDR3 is TGCAGCGCTGGGGGCCCCGGGACAGATCACTACACCTTC.

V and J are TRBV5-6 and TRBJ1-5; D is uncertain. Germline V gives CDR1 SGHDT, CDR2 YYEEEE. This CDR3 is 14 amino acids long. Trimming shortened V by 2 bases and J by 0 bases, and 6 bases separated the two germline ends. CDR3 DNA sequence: TGTGCCAGCAGCTTAGGGAGTAGCAATCAGCCCCAGCATTTT. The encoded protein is CASSLGSSNQPQHF.

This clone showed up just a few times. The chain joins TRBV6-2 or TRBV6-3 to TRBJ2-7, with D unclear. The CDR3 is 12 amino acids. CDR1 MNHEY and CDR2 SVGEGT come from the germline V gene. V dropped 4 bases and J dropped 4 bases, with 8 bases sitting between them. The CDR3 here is CASSLSPYEQYF. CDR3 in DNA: TGTGCCAGCAGTTTGTCCCCTTACGAGCAGTACTTC.

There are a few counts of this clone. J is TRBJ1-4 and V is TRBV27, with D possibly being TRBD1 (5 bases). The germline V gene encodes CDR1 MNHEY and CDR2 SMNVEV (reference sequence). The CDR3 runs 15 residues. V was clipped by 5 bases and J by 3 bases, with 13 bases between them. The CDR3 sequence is CASSLGGAPNEKLFF. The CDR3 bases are TGTGCCAGCAGTCTTGGAGGGGCCCCTAATGAAAAACTGTTTTTT. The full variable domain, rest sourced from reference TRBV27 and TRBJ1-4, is EAQVTQNPRYLITVTGKKLTVTCSQNMNHEYMSWYRQDPGLGLRQIYYSMNVEVTDKGDVPEGYKVSRKEKRNFPLILESPSPNQTSLYFCASSLGGAPNEKLFFGSGTQLSVL.

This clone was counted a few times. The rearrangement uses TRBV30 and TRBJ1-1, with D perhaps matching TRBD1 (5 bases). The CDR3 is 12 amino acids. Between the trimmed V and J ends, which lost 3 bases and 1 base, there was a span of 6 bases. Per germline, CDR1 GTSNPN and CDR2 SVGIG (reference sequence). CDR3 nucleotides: TGTGCCTGGAGGACAGAGAACACTGAAGCTTTCTTT. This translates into CAWRTENTEAFF.

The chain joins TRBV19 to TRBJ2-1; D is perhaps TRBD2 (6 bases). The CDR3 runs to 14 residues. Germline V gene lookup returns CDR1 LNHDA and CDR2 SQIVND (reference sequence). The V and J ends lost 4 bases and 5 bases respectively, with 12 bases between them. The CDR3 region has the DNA TGTGCCAGTAGTAAAAGGACGGGAGACAATGAGCAGTTCTTC. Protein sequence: CASSKRTGDNEQFF.

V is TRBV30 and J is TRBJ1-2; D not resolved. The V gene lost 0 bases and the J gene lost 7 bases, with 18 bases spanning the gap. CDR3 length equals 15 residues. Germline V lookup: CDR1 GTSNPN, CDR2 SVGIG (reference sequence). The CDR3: CAWSVQLGRRGGYTF. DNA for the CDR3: TGTGCCTGGAGTGTACAACTGGGGAGGCGAGGTGGCTACACCTTC.

The CDR3 coding sequence is TGCAGCGTTGAAGAGGGGGCGAGCGAGAGGAGCACAGATACGCAGTATTTT. Translating it yields CSVEEGASERSTDTQYF. V is TRBV29-1 and J is TRBJ2-3; D possibly corresponds to TRBD1 (6 bases). The germline V gene encodes CDR1 SQVTM and CDR2 ANQGSEA. This CDR3 has 17 amino acids. Trimming stripped 0 bases from V and 0 bases from J, with 16 bases between.

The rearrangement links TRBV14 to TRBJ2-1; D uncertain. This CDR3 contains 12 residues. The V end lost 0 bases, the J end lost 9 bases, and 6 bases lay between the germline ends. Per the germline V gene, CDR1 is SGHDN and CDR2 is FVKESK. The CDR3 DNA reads TGTGCCAGCAGCCAAGATACCAGTGAGCAGTTCTTC. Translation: CASSQDTSEQFF.

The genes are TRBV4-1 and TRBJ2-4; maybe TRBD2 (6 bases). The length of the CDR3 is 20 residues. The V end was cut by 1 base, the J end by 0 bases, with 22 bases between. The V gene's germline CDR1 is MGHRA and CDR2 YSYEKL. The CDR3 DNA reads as TGCGCCAGCAGCCAAGGGGGGTTTTCGGCGGGGAAACTAGCCAAAAACATTCAGTACTTC. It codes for CASSQGGFSAGKLAKNIQYF.

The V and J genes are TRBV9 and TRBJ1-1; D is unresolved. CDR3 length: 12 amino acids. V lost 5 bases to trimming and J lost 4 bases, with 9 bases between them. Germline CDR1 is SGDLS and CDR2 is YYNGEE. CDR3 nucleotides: TGTGCCAGCAGTCAGGAAGGCACTGAAGCTTTCTTT. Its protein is CASSQEGTEAFF.